A single sample is the source of the 21 T cell receptor beta chains below, sequenced in a study of T cells in women clearing cervical HPV infection. The assay was immunoSEQ multiplex PCR, and TCRdb's table has in-frame clones only and misses some. The sample totals over 45,000 clones. Specimen: blood buffy coat. The origin of the receptors is a woman aged 18-70 years with a cervical HPV16 infection that either progressed to CIN3+ or cleared (not recorded which).

As for this clone: Read data end 3 residues before the CDR3 end; the end is taken from the germline J gene. The chain is built from TRBV5-1 and TRBJ2-7; 12 bases are shared with TRBD1. This CDR3 is 16 amino acids long. Germline loops: CDR1 SGHRS, CDR2 YFSETQ. The junction had 10 bases not matched to a gene; V was cut back by 4 bases and J by 5 bases. The CDR3 here is CASSQQGQGASHEQYF. The part of the CDR3 DNA that was read is TGCGCCAGCAGCCAACAGGGACAGGGGGCTTCCCACGAG.

Note on this clone: The read gets to within 3 residues of the CDR3 end, and the germline J gene fills in the rest. The chain uses TRBV7-9 and TRBJ2-1; 7 nucleotides match TRBD2. CDR1 SEHNR and CDR2 FQNEAQ come from the germline V gene (reference sequence). The ends lost 0 bases at V and 9 bases at J; junction bases unmatched: 5. The CDR3 has 14 amino acids. The CDR3 loop reads CASSLAGGGGEQFF. The sequenced CDR3 bases are TGTGCCAGCAGCTTAGCTGGCGGGGGAGGTGAG. Filled out from reference TRBV7-9 and TRBJ2-1, the complete variable domain reads DTGVSQNPRHKITKRGQNVTFRCDPISEHNRLYWYRQTLGQGPEFLTYFQNEAQLEKSRLLSDRFSAERPKGSFSTLEIQRTEQGDSAMYLCASSLAGGGGEQFFGPGTRLTVL.

Worth noting for this clone: The read gets to within 3 residues of the CDR3 end, and the germline J gene fills in the rest. The V call is TRBV5-1, the J call TRBJ2-3, with 12 bases identical to TRBD2. CDR1 and CDR2 from the germline V gene are SGHRS and YFSETQ. V lost 1 base and J lost 4; bases outside the gene matches: 10. This CDR3 spans 18 amino acids. The CDR3 reads CASSLILAGGLQADTQYF. CDR3 DNA, as far as it was read: TGCGCCAGCAGCTTGATTCTAGCGGGGGGGCTGCAAGCAGATACG.

On this clone: The read finishes 3 residues shy of the CDR3 end, and the germline J gene is used to complete it. The chain recombines TRBV29-1 with TRBJ1-1; D is possibly TRBD1 (5 bases). Per germline, CDR1 SQVTM and CDR2 ANQGSEA. V was trimmed by 5 bases and J by 7 bases, leaving 11 bases between them. This CDR3 is built from 11 residues. The part of the CDR3 DNA that was read is TGCAGCGTTAACCCAGGGTATGAA. Its translation: CSVNPGYE. From start to end, the CDR3 is CSVNPGYEAFF.

Comments on this clone: The read ends 3 residues early relative to the CDR3; the germline J gene fills the gap. V usage is TRBV18 and J usage is TRBJ1-2, with 7 bases that match TRBD1. Germline V gene data show CDR1 as KGHSH and CDR2 as LQKENI. Trimming cost V 2 bases and J 4 bases; bases outside gene matches: 4. This CDR3 region has 14 residues. The CDR3 DNA, read in part, is TGTGCCAGCTCACCAGACAGGGAAGGCTATGGC. It encodes CASSPDREGYG. The CDR3 reads in full as CASSPDREGYGYTF.

On this clone: The read falls 3 residues short of the CDR3 end, and the missing part is taken from the germline J gene. The chain is built from TRBV7-7 and TRBJ2-2; D is unresolved. This CDR3 comprises 14 residues. Per the germline V gene, CDR1 is SSHAT and CDR2 is FNYEAQ (reference sequence). Trimming shortened V by 5 bases and J by 6 bases, and 13 bases separated the two germline ends. CDR3 DNA (partial): TGTGCCAGCAGCCTCTCGCGCGTCTCCGGGGAG. It yields the protein CASSLSRVSGE. The full CDR3 is CASSLSRVSGELFF. Looking up the rest from reference TRBV7-7 and TRBJ2-2 gives the full variable domain: GAGVSQSPRYKVTKRGQDVTLRCDPISSHATLYWYQQALGQGPEFLTYFNYEAQPDKSGLPSDRFSAERPEGSISTLTIQRTEQRDSAMYRCASSLSRVSGELFFGEGSRLTVL.

A note on this clone: Read coverage stops 3 residues before the CDR3 terminus; the germline J gene supplies the remainder. The chain uses TRBV7-3 and TRBJ2-4; 8 bases align to TRBD1. The CDR3 is made up of 13 amino acids. In germline, CDR1 is SGHTA, CDR2 FQGTGA. The CDR3 DNA, read in part, is TGTGCCAGCAGCTCAGGGGGCGGCTATGGT. It encodes CASSSGGGYG. Given in full, the CDR3 is CASSSGGGYGQYF.

Regarding this clone: With the read ending 3 residues before the CDR3 end, the germline J gene is used to fill in that end. The V call is TRBV7-9, the J call TRBJ1-2; D uncertain. V shed 2 bases and J shed 0 bases, with 10 bases lying between them. Germline CDR1 SEHNR, CDR2 FQNEAQ (reference sequence). CDR3 length: 15 amino acids. The CDR3 DNA, read in part, is TGTGCCAGCAGCTTAATCACAGCCCCTAACTATGGC. This sequence encodes CASSLITAPNYG. The entire CDR3 reads CASSLITAPNYGYTF.

A remark on this clone: The CDR3 end falls 3 residues outside the read, so it is completed with the germline J gene. The rearrangement joins TRBV19 to TRBJ1-5; 8 nucleotides agree with TRBD1. CDR3 length equals 14 residues. Trimming cost V 4 bases and J 2 bases; bases outside gene matches: 1. Germline CDR1 reads LNHDA; CDR2 reads SQIVND (reference sequence). CDR3: CASSNRGGNQPQHF. Incomplete CDR3 DNA: TGTGCCAGTAGTAACAGGGGGGGCAATCAGCCC.

Comment on this clone: The read comes to an end 3 residues before the CDR3 does, leaving the germline J gene to fill in the end. This chain uses TRBV6-1 with TRBJ2-4, with 10 bases fitting TRBD1. Germline-derived CDR1 and CDR2 are MNHNS and SASEGT. The CDR3 is 16 residues long. V lost 4 bases to trimming and J lost 2 bases; unmatched junction nucleotides: 5. CDR3 residues: CASSVGQGITKNIQYF. The sequenced CDR3 bases are TGTGCCAGCAGTGTGGGACAGGGGATTACCAAAAACATT.

As for this clone: The read ends 3 residues before the CDR3 terminus; that terminus is restored from the germline J gene. The chain joins TRBV5-1 to TRBJ1-2, with a weak D call TRBD1 (5 bases). V was trimmed by 4 bases and J by 3 bases, leaving 19 bases between them. The CDR3 totals 16 residues. CDR1 and CDR2 (germline): SGHRS, YFSETQ. CDR3 DNA, as far as it was read: TGCGCCAGCAGCGGCGGGGGAATGGGGAAGGACTATGGC. Translation gives CASSGGGMGKDYG. Given in full, the CDR3 is CASSGGGMGKDYGYTF.

To note about this clone: The read terminates 3 residues ahead of where the CDR3 ends, so the germline J gene completes it. The chain couples TRBV7-3 to TRBJ2-2, with 7 bases identical to TRBD1. The length of the CDR3 is 15 residues. The germline V gene encodes CDR1 SGHTA and CDR2 FQGTGA. V was clipped by 2 bases and J by 2 bases; unmatched bases: 2. The CDR3 spells CASSLRQGNTGELFF. The sequenced CDR3 bases are TGTGCCAGCAGCTTACGACAGGGTAACACCGGGGAG.

Details on this clone: The read ends 3 residues early relative to the CDR3; the germline J gene fills the gap. The J gene is TRBJ1-4, the V gene TRBV5-1; 8 nucleotides agree with TRBD1. Germline V CDR1 and CDR2: SGHRS, YFSETQ. V lost 4 bases, J lost 4 bases, and 6 bases stayed unmatched. The CDR3 sequence is 15 residues long. The sequenced part of the CDR3 DNA is TGCGCCAGCAGCGCCGGACAGGGTTTTAATGAAAAA. Translation: CASSAGQGFNEK. The whole CDR3 reads CASSAGQGFNEKLFF.

The DNA read from the CDR3 is TGTGCCAGCAGTCCTCTGACAGGGACCCTCACTGGAAACACC. Translating gives CASSPLTGTLTGNT. The CDR3 in full is CASSPLTGTLTGNTIYF. The chain uses TRBV28 and TRBJ1-3; 7 bases map to TRBD1. The read ends 3 residues shy of where the CDR3 ends; the end is completed using the germline J gene. Germline assignment: CDR1 MDHEN and CDR2 SYDVKM. The CDR3 extends over 17 amino acids. Trimming cost V 5 bases and J 2 bases; bases outside gene matches: 12. The whole variable domain, filled in from reference TRBV28 and TRBJ1-3, reads DVKVTQSSRYLVKRTGEKVFLECVQDMDHENMFWYRQDPGLGLRLIYFSYDVKMKEKGDIPEGYSVSREKKERFSLILESASTNQTSMYLCASSPLTGTLTGNTIYFGEGSWLTVV.

A remark on this clone: The read is 3 residues too short to cover the CDR3 end, so that end is filled in from the germline J gene. The V and J genes are TRBV19 and TRBJ2-3; TRBD1 matches 8 bases. From germline, CDR1 is LNHDA and CDR2 SQIVND (reference sequence). This CDR3 region has 16 residues. The sequenced CDR3 bases are TGTGCCAGTAGTCCCCGGACAGGGAGCGTCCAAGAGACG. This sequence encodes CASSPRTGSVQET. In full, the CDR3 reads CASSPRTGSVQETQYF. The variable domain in full, with the rest retrieved from reference TRBV19 and TRBJ2-3, is DGGITQSPKYLFRKEGQNVTLSCEQNLNHDAMYWYRQDPGQGLRLIYYSQIVNDFQKGDIAEGYSVSREKKESFPLTVTSAQKNPTAFYLCASSPRTGSVQETQYFGPGTRLTVL.

As regards this clone: The read comes to an end 3 residues before the CDR3 does, leaving the germline J gene to fill in the end. This sequence joins TRBV5-3 and TRBJ1-4; tentative D call: TRBD1 (5 bases). TRBV5-3 is placed among ORFs of uncertain function. This CDR3 has 14 amino acids. The chain's CDR3 is CARTPPTVNSPLFF. The sequenced CDR3 bases are TGTGCCAGAACCCCGCCGACAGTTAATTCACCA.

As to this clone: Read coverage stops 3 residues before the CDR3 terminus; the germline J gene supplies the remainder. The genes are TRBV28 and TRBJ1-2; D possibly corresponds to TRBD1 (5 bases). The CDR3 extends over 11 amino acids. Between the trimmed V and J ends, which lost 6 bases and 6 bases, there was a span of 8 bases. The germline V gene has CDR1 MDHEN and CDR2 SYDVKM. CDR3 DNA, as far as it was read: TGTGCCAGCAGAATCAGGGATGGC. This codes for CASRIRDG. The whole CDR3 is CASRIRDGYTF.

This CDR3 reads CASSDGTGGWGSPLFF. The DNA read from the CDR3 is TGTGCCAGCTCAGACGGGACAGGGGGCTGGGGGTCACCG. The V and J genes are TRBV18 and TRBJ2-2, with 12 bases lining up with TRBD1. The read ends 3 residues shy of where the CDR3 ends; the end is completed using the germline J gene. Germline CDR1 KGHSH, CDR2 LQKENI. The CDR3 is made up of 16 amino acids.

About this clone: The CDR3 is cut off 3 residues early in the read; its end comes from the germline J gene. This sequence joins TRBV7-9 and TRBJ1-5; tentative D call: TRBD1 (6 bases). CDR1 and CDR2 (germline): SEHNR, FQNEAQ (reference sequence). The CDR3 has 15 amino acids. The V end was cut by 5 bases, the J end by 0 bases, with 11 bases between. Here the CDR3 reads CASSPQGNSNQPQHF. Incomplete CDR3 DNA: TGTGCCAGCAGCCCACAGGGAAATAGCAATCAGCCC.

Concerning this clone: The missing CDR3 end, 3 residues past where the read stops, is filled in from the germline J gene. The rearrangement joins TRBV5-4 to TRBJ1-2; 8 positions match TRBD1. Germline V lookup: CDR1 SGHNT, CDR2 YYREEE (reference sequence). The CDR3 extends over 16 amino acids. V lost 2 bases and J lost 3; bases outside the gene matches: 9. The CDR3 bases that were read are TGTGCCAGCAGCTTCGGGACAGGCACAGGGGACTATGGC. It codes for CASSFGTGTGDYG. The full CDR3 is CASSFGTGTGDYGYTF.

As regards this clone: The CDR3 end is not reached by the read, which stops 3 residues before it; the germline J gene fills it in. The chain links TRBV5-1 to TRBJ1-2; 8 positions agree with TRBD1. V lost 1 base to trimming and J lost 4 bases; unmatched junction nucleotides: 6. Germline CDR1 is SGHRS and CDR2 is YFSETQ. The CDR3 consists of 15 residues. Partial CDR3 DNA: TGCGCCAGCAGCTTGCTCCCAGGGGGCGGCTATGGC. It is translated as CASSLLPGGGYG. The CDR3 reads in full as CASSLLPGGGYGYTF.